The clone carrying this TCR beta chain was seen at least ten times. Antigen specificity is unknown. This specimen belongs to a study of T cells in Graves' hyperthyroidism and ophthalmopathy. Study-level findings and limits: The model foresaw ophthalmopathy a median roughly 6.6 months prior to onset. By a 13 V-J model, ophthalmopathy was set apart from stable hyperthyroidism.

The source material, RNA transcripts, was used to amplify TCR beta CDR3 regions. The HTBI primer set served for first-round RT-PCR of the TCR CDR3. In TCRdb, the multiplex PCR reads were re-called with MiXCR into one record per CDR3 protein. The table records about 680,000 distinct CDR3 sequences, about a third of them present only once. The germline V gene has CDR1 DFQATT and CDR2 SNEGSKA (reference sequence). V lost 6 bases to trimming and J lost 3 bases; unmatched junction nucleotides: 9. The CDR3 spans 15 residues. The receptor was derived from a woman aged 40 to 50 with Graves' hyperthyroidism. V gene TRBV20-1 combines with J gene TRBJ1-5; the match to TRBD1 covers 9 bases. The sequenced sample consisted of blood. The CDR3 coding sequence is TGCAGTGCCACGCCGGGACAGGGAGACAATCAGCCCCAGCATTTT. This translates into CSATPGQGDNQPQHF.